The 6 T cell receptor beta chains in this list originate from one sample, sequenced in a study of beta chain features in type 1 diabetes. Expressed TCRB transcripts got sequenced, as all isolated RNA was reverse transcribed. Generated by immunoSEQ multiplex PCR, the TCRdb table keeps only in-frame clones and is missing some. The sample holds around 15,000 clones, roughly 56% seen once. Sequenced input: stem cell memory CD4+ T cells from blood. The receptors come from a woman aged 18-29 years in good health.

This clone was counted a single time. The chain recombines TRBV5-8 with TRBJ1-3, with 9 bases aligning to TRBD1. J gave up 6 bases and V 4 bases, and 8 bases lay outside the gene matches. This CDR3 comprises 15 residues. Germline V gene sequence: CDR1 SGHTS, CDR2 YDEGEE. Here the CDR3 reads CASSRDRGKINTIYF. CDR3 nucleotide sequence: TGTGCCAGCAGCCGTGACAGGGGGAAAATAAACACCATATATTTT.

The chain couples TRBV11-2 to TRBJ2-7; no clear D. V gave up 3 bases and J gave up 0 bases, with 9 bases separating them. Germline V gives CDR1 SGHAT, CDR2 FQNNGV. This CDR3 has 14 amino acids. CDR3 nucleotide sequence: TGTGCCAGCAGCTTTTACCAGGACTCCTACGAGCAGTACTTC. Its protein is CASSFYQDSYEQYF.

CDR3: CASRLDRAYEQYF. CDR3 bases: TGTGCCAGCAGATTGGACAGAGCCTACGAGCAGTACTTC. V gene TRBV6-1 combines with J gene TRBJ2-7, with a weak D call TRBD1 (6 bases). The CDR3 is made up of 13 amino acids. The V gene's germline CDR1 is MNHNS and CDR2 SASEGT. Trimming shortened V by 6 bases and J by 2 bases, and 11 bases separated the two germline ends.

This chain connects TRBV2 to TRBJ1-6; weak D call: TRBD1 (6 bases). V gave up 6 bases and J gave up 7 bases, with 16 bases separating them. The CDR3 length is 15 residues. The germline V gene encodes CDR1 SNHLY and CDR2 FYNNEI. This CDR3 is CASSPDSISNSPLHF. CDR3 coding DNA: TGTGCCAGCAGCCCGGACAGTATCTCAAATTCACCCCTCCACTTT.

The gene calls are TRBV7-9 and TRBJ2-5, with 7 bases identical to TRBD1. J gave up 2 bases and V 8 bases, and 11 bases lay outside the gene matches. The CDR3 has 15 amino acids. Per germline, CDR1 SEHNR and CDR2 FQNEAQ (reference sequence). DNA for the CDR3: TGTGCCAGCGGACCGACCGCGACAGGGCAAGAGACCCAGTACTTC. As protein: CASGPTATGQETQYF.

CDR3 amino acids: CASGLFPGQGNTGELFF. The CDR3 region has the DNA TGTGCTAGTGGTTTGTTTCCGGGACAGGGGAACACCGGGGAGCTGTTTTTT. The V call is TRBV12-5, the J call TRBJ2-2, with 9 bases lining up with TRBD1. The germline gives CDR1 LGHNT, CDR2 FRNRAP. The CDR3 has 17 amino acids. Germline trimming cut 2 bases from V and 1 base from J; bases unmatched to any gene: 5.